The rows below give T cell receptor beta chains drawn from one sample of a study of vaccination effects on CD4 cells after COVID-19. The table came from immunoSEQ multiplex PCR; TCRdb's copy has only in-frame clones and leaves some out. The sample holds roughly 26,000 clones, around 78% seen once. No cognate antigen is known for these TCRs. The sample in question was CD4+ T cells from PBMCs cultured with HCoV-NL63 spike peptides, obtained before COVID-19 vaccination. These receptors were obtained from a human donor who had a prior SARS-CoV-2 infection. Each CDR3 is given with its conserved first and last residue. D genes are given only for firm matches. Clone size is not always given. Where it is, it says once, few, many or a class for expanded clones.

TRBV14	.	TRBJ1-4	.	CASSQQHSANEKLFF	TGTGCCAGCAGCCAACAGCATTCGGCTAATGAAAAACTGTTTTTT
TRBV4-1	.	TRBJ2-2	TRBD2	CASSAWVSSGLNTGELFF	TGCGCCAGCAGCGCATGGGTATCTAGCGGGTTGAACACCGGGGAGCTGTTTTTT
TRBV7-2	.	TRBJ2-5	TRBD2	CASSIVPSGGENQETQYF	TGTGCCAGCAGTATAGTTCCCAGCGGGGGGGAAAACCAAGAGACCCAGTACTTC
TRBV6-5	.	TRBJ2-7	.	CASSYEPGRSEQYF	TGTGCCAGCAGTTACGAGCCGGGTAGAAGCGAGCAGTACTTC
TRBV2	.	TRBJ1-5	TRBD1	CASSGDRVGQPQHF	TGTGCCAGCAGTGGGGACAGGGTTGGTCAGCCCCAGCATTTT
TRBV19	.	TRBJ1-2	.	CASSIRGGGAGYTF	TGTGCCAGTAGTATTAGGGGGGGTGGGGCTGGCTACACCTTC
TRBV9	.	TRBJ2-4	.	CASSLVGGNIQYF	TGTGCCAGCAGCCTCGTCGGGGGAAACATTCAGTACTTC
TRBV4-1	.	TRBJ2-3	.	CASSQREVTDTQYF	TGCGCCAGCAGCCAGCGGGAAGTCACAGATACGCAGTATTTT
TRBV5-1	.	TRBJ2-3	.	CASSPDRRRQYF	TGCGCCAGCAGCCCGGACCGTAGGAGACAGTATTTT
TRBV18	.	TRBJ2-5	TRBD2	CASSAGAGETQYF	TGTGCCAGCTCTGCGGGAGCCGGAGAGACCCAGTACTTC
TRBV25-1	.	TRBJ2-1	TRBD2	CASSDRLAVGYNEQFF	TGTGCCAGCAGTGACCGACTAGCGGTTGGGTACAATGAGCAGTTCTTC
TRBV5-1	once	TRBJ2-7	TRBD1	CASSLGGQGAYEQYF	TGCGCCAGCAGCTTGGGGGGACAGGGGGCTTACGAGCAGTACTTC
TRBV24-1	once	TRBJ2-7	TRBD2	CATSDSHPSGIDEQYF	TGTGCCACCAGTGATTCTCACCCTAGCGGGATAGACGAGCAGTACTTC
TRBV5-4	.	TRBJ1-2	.	CASSFGRDQVLGYTF	TGTGCCAGCAGCTTTGGCCGGGATCAGGTTTTAGGCTACACCTTC